The clone carrying this T cell receptor beta chain was detected ten times or more. This entry belongs to a study of low-dose radiotherapy and immunotherapy resistance in tumors. Germline CDR1 and CDR2: MNHNS and SASEGT. The CDR3 is 16 residues long. V trimming: 1 base; J trimming: 6 bases; junction bases outside the gene matches: 7. First-strand cDNA relied on TRAV- and TRBV-specific primers spanning alpha and beta chains. TCRs were amplified for roughly 20 PCR cycles with a constant-region primer and V-primer adapter. One entry per CDR3 protein results from TCRdb running MiXCR on the reads. The data show tens of thousands of distinct CDR3 sequences, more than 7.5% seen once. Time point described: before trial treatment. Patients eligible had advanced solid tumors without tumor-infiltrating lymphocytes.

The chain recombines TRBV6-1 with TRBJ2-2, with 8 bases matching TRBD2. The sequence came from a male donor with prostate cancer. Source: PBMCs, taken before treatment. CDR3 bases: TGTGCCAGCAGTGAAGGAGCCCTAGCGGGTGCCGGGGAGCTGTTTTTT. The encoded protein is CASSEGALAGAGELFF.